One and the same sample provided the 19 T cell receptor beta chains below, sequenced in a study of cytomegalovirus exposure and HLA in healthy donors. The primer mix had 60 Vbeta and 13 Jbeta primers. The repertoire was sequenced with immunoSEQ multiplex PCR; TCRdb's copy has only in-frame clones and lacks some. This repertoire shows tens of thousands of clones, under 80% found once; its top ten account for about 1.4%. The sample comprised PBMCs. The receptors were gathered from a male donor in good health and CMV-seronegative.

The chain uses TRBV6-6 and TRBJ1-1; a weak D match, TRBD1 (6 bases). Germline V CDR1 and CDR2: MNHNY, SVGAGI (reference sequence). This CDR3 has 16 residues. The V and J ends lost 2 bases and 0 bases respectively, with 13 bases between them. The CDR3 coding sequence is TGTGCCAGCAGTTACACAGGGCCGGGGATGAACACTGAAGCTTTCTTT. It encodes CASSYTGPGMNTEAFF.

The J gene is TRBJ1-2, the V gene TRBV18; 8 bases align to TRBD1. The CDR3 runs to 14 residues. CDR1 and CDR2 from the germline V gene are KGHSH and LQKENI. Trimming removed 3 bases from V and 4 bases from J; junction bases left unmatched: 4. CDR3 protein: CASSPQGAFYGYTF. The CDR3 DNA sequence: TGTGCCAGCTCACCTCAGGGGGCATTCTATGGCTACACCTTC.

The chain combines TRBV4-3 with TRBJ2-7; possible D gene TRBD1, 5 bases. This CDR3 contains 16 residues. Trimming removed 2 bases from V and 2 bases from J, with 16 bases in between. The germline CDR1 and CDR2 sequences are LGHNA and YSLEER. CDR3 in DNA: TGCGCCAGCAGCCAATACTACAGGCCCCCTACCTACGAGCAGTACTTC. Its protein product is CASSQYYRPPTYEQYF.

This chain uses TRBV18 with TRBJ2-7; D is possibly TRBD1 (6 bases). The CDR3 has 12 amino acids. Germline V gene sequence: CDR1 KGHSH, CDR2 LQKENI. V dropped 3 bases and J dropped 3 bases, with 6 bases sitting between them. The CDR3 loop is CASSPDSYEQYF. The CDR3 nucleotides read TGTGCCAGCTCACCGGACAGCTACGAGCAGTACTTC.

V usage is TRBV29-1 and J usage is TRBJ1-1; possible D gene TRBD1, 5 bases. V lost 3 bases and J lost 7, with 15 bases in between. CDR1 and CDR2 (germline): SQVTM, ANQGSEA. The CDR3 totals 13 residues. The CDR3 DNA follows: TGCAGCGTTGAGGGCGGCAGGGCTGTTGAAGCTTTCTTT. Its protein is CSVEGGRAVEAFF.

The rearrangement joins TRBV7-9 to TRBJ2-7; the D gene is possibly TRBD2 (6 bases). The CDR3 contains 13 residues. V was cut by 0 bases and J by 6 bases, with 9 bases left in between. Germline lookup yields CDR1 SEHNR and CDR2 FQNEAQ (reference sequence). The CDR3 is CASSLAGGGEQYF. In nucleotides, the CDR3 is TGTGCCAGCAGCTTAGCGGGGGGTGGCGAGCAGTACTTC. Based on the CDR3 plus reference TRBV7-9 and TRBJ2-7, the full variable domain is DTGVSQNPRHKITKRGQNVTFRCDPISEHNRLYWYRQTLGQGPEFLTYFQNEAQLEKSRLLSDRFSAERPKGSFSTLEIQRTEQGDSAMYLCASSLAGGGEQYFGPGTRLTVT.

This rearrangement joins TRBV2 to TRBJ1-1; D ambiguous. The CDR3 extends over 13 amino acids. Germline CDR1 and CDR2: SNHLY and FYNNEI. V was pared by 6 bases and J by 1 base, with 9 bases between. The CDR3 nucleotides read TGTGCCAGCAGGTTCCTAGAGAACACTGAAGCTTTCTTT. Residues: CASRFLENTEAFF.

Only a few counts were recorded for this clone. Here the CDR3 DNA reads TGTGCCAGCAGCGTAGGTTGGGGACAGAACTACGAGCAGTACTTC. It translates to CASSVGWGQNYEQYF. The chain combines TRBV9 with TRBJ2-7, with 7 bases aligning to TRBD1. V gave up 0 bases and J gave up 3 bases; unmatched junction bases: 6. The V gene's germline CDR1 is SGDLS and CDR2 YYNGEE. The CDR3 consists of 15 residues.

The chain employs TRBV18 and TRBJ1-5; D might be TRBD1 (5 bases). V lost 2 bases to trimming and J lost 0 bases, with 11 bases between them. The CDR3 runs 16 residues. Germline assignment: CDR1 KGHSH and CDR2 LQKENI. Here the CDR3 DNA reads TGTGCCAGCTCACCAGGGGGAGGAGATAGCAATCAGCCCCAGCATTTT. Amino acid sequence: CASSPGGGDSNQPQHF. The whole variable domain, remainder taken from reference TRBV18 and TRBJ1-5, is NAGVMQNPRHLVRRRGQEARLRCSPMKGHSHVYWYRQLPEEGLKFMVYLQKENIIDESGMPKERFSAEFPKEGPSILRIQQVVRGDSAAYFCASSPGGGDSNQPQHFGDGTRLSIL.

J is TRBJ1-1 and V is TRBV13; D uncertain. V was shortened by 3 bases and J by 4 bases, with 6 bases between the two germline ends. CDR3 length equals 12 residues. Per the germline V gene, CDR1 is PRHDT and CDR2 is FYEKMQ (reference sequence). CDR3 loop: CASSFGITEAFF. The DNA of the CDR3 is TGTGCCAGCAGCTTCGGTATCACTGAAGCTTTCTTT.

This clone was detected a few times. V is TRBV5-1 and J is TRBJ1-4; 7 bases are shared with TRBD1. After removal of 4 bases from V and 8 bases from J, the junction contained 11 bases not matched to a gene. The germline CDR1 and CDR2 sequences are SGHRS and YFSETQ. The CDR3 spans 15 residues. This CDR3 reads CASSLGQTESEKLFF. CDR3 nucleotides: TGCGCCAGCAGCCTGGGACAGACTGAGAGCGAAAAACTGTTTTTT. The entire variable domain, with the rest obtained from reference TRBV5-1 and TRBJ1-4, is as follows: KAGVTQTPRYLIKTRGQQVTLSCSPISGHRSVSWYQQTPGQGLQFLFEYFSETQRNKGNFPGRFSGRQFSNSRSEMNVSTLELGDSALYLCASSLGQTESEKLFFGSGTQLSVL.

The chain combines TRBV7-8 with TRBJ2-7; D might be TRBD1 (6 bases). Germline V gives CDR1 SGHVS, CDR2 FQNEAQ. This CDR3 comprises 12 residues. The V end lost 5 bases, the J end lost 3 bases, and 8 bases lay between the germline ends. In nucleotides, the CDR3 is TGTGCCAGCAGCGCCAGGGGCTACGAGCAGTACTTC. Protein product: CASSARGYEQYF.

J is TRBJ2-3 and V is TRBV7-3; 8 positions agree with TRBD1. Germline V CDR1 and CDR2: SGHTA, FQGTGA. V trimming: 1 base; J trimming: 1 base; junction bases outside the gene matches: 4. The CDR3 length is 16 residues. The DNA for the CDR3 is TGTGCCAGCAGCTTAATCGGGACAGGTCGCACAGATACGCAGTATTTT. Its translation is CASSLIGTGRTDTQYF.

This clone was found a few times. Other DNA sequences from this sample encode an identical CDR3 as well. The V gene is TRBV9, the J gene TRBJ2-3; the D gene is possibly TRBD2 (5 bases). The CDR3 is 13 amino acids. CDR1 and CDR2 (germline): SGDLS, YYNGEE. The V and J ends lost 0 bases and 6 bases respectively, with 8 bases between them. As DNA, the CDR3 is TGTGCCAGCAGCGTAGGAGAGCGGGATACGCAGTATTTT. Translated, it gives CASSVGERDTQYF.

J is TRBJ1-6 and V is TRBV7-2, with no clear D. Germline lookup yields CDR1 SGHTA and CDR2 FQGNSA. This CDR3 contains 14 residues. Trimming pared 6 bases from V and 9 bases from J, leaving 15 bases between. The DNA for the CDR3 is TGTGCCAGCAGGGTACGAGGGTATGGTTCACCCCTCCACTTT. This gives the protein CASRVRGYGSPLHF.

CDR3 in DNA: TGCGCCAGCAGCACGGAGCAGAGTTTGAACACTGAAGCTTTCTTT. The encoded protein is CASSTEQSLNTEAFF. The rearrangement joins TRBV5-1 to TRBJ1-1; D gene unclear. Germline CDR1 is SGHRS and CDR2 is YFSETQ. This CDR3 contains 15 residues. Trimming took 4 bases from V and 0 from J, leaving 13 bases between them.

J is TRBJ2-1 and V is TRBV19; possible D gene TRBD2, 6 bases. The V and J ends lost 4 bases and 7 bases respectively, with 17 bases between them. Germline CDR1 is LNHDA and CDR2 is SQIVND (reference sequence). The CDR3 is 15 residues long. As DNA, the CDR3 is TGTGCCAGTAGTACTCGAGGCGGGAAGGGAAATGAGCAGTTCTTC. Its translation: CASSTRGGKGNEQFF. Based on the CDR3 plus reference TRBV19 and TRBJ2-1, the full variable domain is DGGITQSPKYLFRKEGQNVTLSCEQNLNHDAMYWYRQDPGQGLRLIYYSQIVNDFQKGDIAEGYSVSREKKESFPLTVTSAQKNPTAFYLCASSTRGGKGNEQFFGPGTRLTVL.

This chain joins TRBV25-1 and TRBJ1-2; TRBD1 might be the D (5 bases). The germline V and J ends were trimmed by 4 bases and 0 bases, with 6 bases remaining between them. Germline CDR1 reads MGHDK; CDR2 reads SYGVNS. CDR3 length: 13 residues. The CDR3 DNA is TGTGCCAGCAGTGTACAGGCTAACTATGGCTACACCTTC. It translates to CASSVQANYGYTF.

This clone has just a few counts. The chain recombines TRBV6-6 with TRBJ1-3; no definite D call. The CDR3 has 15 amino acids. The ends were cut back, 5 bases at V and 0 bases at J, with 11 bases in the middle. CDR1 MNHNY and CDR2 SVGAGI come from the germline V gene (reference sequence). CDR3 loop: CASSPLPVSGNTIYF. CDR3 nucleotide sequence: TGTGCCAGCAGTCCCCTCCCGGTCTCTGGAAACACCATATATTTT.